Below, 29 T cell receptor beta chains from the same sample are listed, as sequenced in a study of blood T cell repertoires in COVID-19 (dated by TCRdb to about 2020). Receptor amplification or capture employed the immunoSEQ multiplex PCR assay. Sourced from immuneACCESS, this table was stored by TCRdb with only in-frame sequences that have V and J called. A share of the clones is absent; for the studies checked, an unresolved V gene accounts for under half, and the remainder has no known explanation. The sample yields 150,000 to 200,000 clones; approximately 86% were counted once. The ten largest account for more than 1.5% of the sample. The sequenced sample was peripheral blood. The receptor set was obtained from a woman aged 50 to 60 with acute or convalescent COVID-19.

This clone appeared a few times. The chain uses TRBV12-3 or TRBV12-4 and TRBJ1-3; D remains ambiguous. V gave up 5 bases and J gave up 0 bases, with 5 bases separating them. The CDR3 consists of 13 residues. The DNA of the CDR3 is TGTGCCAGCAGTCAGTTCTCTGGAAACACCATATATTTT. Translation gives CASSQFSGNTIYF.

The rearrangement joins TRBV14 to TRBJ2-7, with TRBD2 identical over 8 bases. The CDR3 runs 14 residues. The germline V gene has CDR1 SGHDN and CDR2 FVKESK. V shed 1 base and J 6 bases; nucleotides not matched to a gene: 5. The CDR3 spells CASSQAGGPIEQYF. CDR3 bases: TGTGCCAGCAGCCAAGCGGGGGGGCCGATCGAGCAGTACTTC.

The genes are TRBV18 and TRBJ2-5; 7 bases align to TRBD2. The CDR3 is 14 residues long. V lost 3 bases and J lost 5; bases outside the gene matches: 6. The germline V gene has CDR1 KGHSH and CDR2 LQKENI. This CDR3 is CASSPGLWGETQYF. In DNA, the CDR3 is TGTGCCAGCTCACCGGGACTATGGGGGGAGACCCAGTACTTC.

The chain carries TRBV12-5 and TRBJ2-7, with D perhaps TRBD2 (6 bases). Trimming stripped 6 bases from V and 4 bases from J, with 16 bases between. Looked up from germline, CDR1 is LGHNT and CDR2 is FRNRAP. The CDR3 runs 14 residues. This CDR3 is CASGPRGGGYEQYF. CDR3 sequence (DNA): TGTGCTAGTGGCCCCCGGGGAGGCGGGTACGAGCAGTACTTC.

V usage is TRBV14 and J usage is TRBJ1-5; D not resolved. CDR3 length: 12 amino acids. From germline, CDR1 is SGHDN and CDR2 FVKESK. V was shortened by 2 bases and J by 9 bases, with 8 bases between the two germline ends. CDR3 residues: CASSQTPGPQHF. The CDR3 DNA follows: TGTGCCAGCAGCCAAACCCCGGGGCCCCAGCATTTT.

This chain uses TRBV7-3 with TRBJ1-1, with a tentative D call TRBD1 (5 bases). CDR1 and CDR2 from the germline V gene are SGHTA and FQGTGA. V lost 0 bases, J lost 8 bases, and 10 bases lay in between. The CDR3 has 13 residues. The CDR3 here is CASSLTKTAEAFF. In DNA, the CDR3 is TGTGCCAGCAGCTTAACGAAGACAGCGGAAGCTTTCTTT.

A single count supports this clone. The chain couples TRBV5-5 to TRBJ1-6; 8 bases line up with TRBD1. Germline-derived CDR1 and CDR2 are SGHKS and YYEKEE (reference sequence). Germline trimming cut 4 bases from V and 0 bases from J; bases unmatched to any gene: 9. This CDR3 has 18 amino acids. CDR3 residues: CASSHQTGVNSYNSPLHF. CDR3 coding DNA: TGTGCCAGCAGCCATCAGACAGGGGTGAACTCCTATAATTCACCCCTCCACTTT. Variable domain in full (rest from reference TRBV5-5 and TRBJ1-6): DAGVTQSPTHLIKTRGQQVTLRCSPISGHKSVSWYQQVLGQGPQFIFQYYEKEERGRGNFPDRFSARQFPNYSSELNVNALLLGDSALYLCASSHQTGVNSYNSPLHFGNGTRLTVT.

The chain is built from TRBV18 and TRBJ1-5; the D gene is possibly TRBD1 (6 bases). The CDR3 consists of 14 residues. With 4 bases removed from V and 6 bases from J, the gap between germline ends came to 13 bases. CDR1 is KGHSH, CDR2 LQKENI, per germline. CDR3 nucleotide sequence: TGTGCCAGCTCACAGGCCAGGGGCGGTCAGCCCCAGCATTTT. Translated, it gives CASSQARGGQPQHF.

The chain has TRBV6-5 and TRBJ1-1; D unclear. The CDR3 has 15 amino acids. The V end lost 2 bases, the J end lost 4 bases, and 14 bases lay between the germline ends. Germline loops: CDR1 MNHEY, CDR2 SVGAGI. CDR3 region: CASSYGLGGLTEAFF. The CDR3 nucleotides read TGTGCCAGCAGTTACGGTCTAGGTGGACTCACTGAAGCTTTCTTT.

The DNA of the CDR3 is TGTGCCAGCAGTTACACCTTAGCGGCCTCAACCTACGAGCAGTACTTC. It translates to CASSYTLAASTYEQYF. The V call is TRBV6-5, the J call TRBJ2-7; tentatively, D is TRBD2 (6 bases). Germline V gives CDR1 MNHEY, CDR2 SVGAGI. The CDR3 runs to 16 residues. V lost 2 bases to trimming and J lost 2 bases, with 16 bases between them.

The sample holds one count of this clone. The V gene is TRBV5-6, the J gene TRBJ2-1, with 8 bases identical to TRBD2. The CDR3 has 16 residues. The J segment lost 9 bases and the V segment lost 4 bases, leaving 15 bases of the junction unmatched. CDR1 is SGHDT, CDR2 YYEEEE, per germline. In DNA, the CDR3 is TGTGCCAGCAGCGTTGGCGGGAGGCGGATCTCAGGTGAGCAGTTCTTC. Protein: CASSVGGRRISGEQFF.

This clone was detected once. This rearrangement joins TRBV20-1 to TRBJ2-3; 9 positions match TRBD1. Germline V gene data show CDR1 as DFQATT and CDR2 as SNEGSKA (reference sequence). The CDR3 is 14 amino acids. V lost 3 bases to trimming and J lost 5 bases; unmatched junction nucleotides: 6. CDR3 in amino acids: CSASDPTGGDTQYF. Here the CDR3 DNA reads TGCAGTGCTAGTGATCCGACAGGGGGAGATACGCAGTATTTT.

The chain employs TRBV30 and TRBJ1-1, with 9 bases fitting TRBD1. This CDR3 is 15 amino acids long. Trimming cost V 0 bases and J 4 bases; bases outside gene matches: 6. Germline-derived CDR1 and CDR2 are GTSNPN and SVGIG (reference sequence). As DNA, the CDR3 is TGTGCCTGGAGTGTTCACTTGACAGGGGGCACTGAAGCTTTCTTT. Translation: CAWSVHLTGGTEAFF.

Only one count was recorded for this clone. DNA for the CDR3: TGTGCCAGCAGCCAAGGGGGACTAGCGGGTCCCTCGTTTCGCGAGCAGTACTTC. Protein product: CASSQGGLAGPSFREQYF. This chain uses TRBV14 with TRBJ2-7; 12 nucleotides match TRBD2. Germline V CDR1 and CDR2: SGHDN, FVKESK. The trim removed 1 base at V and 6 bases at J, leaving 13 bases unmatched. The CDR3 spans 18 residues.

A few counts support this clone. The V gene is TRBV5-1, the J gene TRBJ2-6; D may be TRBD2 (5 bases). V lost 0 bases and J lost 3, with 7 bases in between. Germline V lookup: CDR1 SGHRS, CDR2 YFSETQ. CDR3 length: 15 amino acids. CDR3 loop: CASSLVGSGANVLTF. Written as DNA, the CDR3 is TGCGCCAGCAGCTTGGTGGGGAGTGGGGCCAACGTCCTGACTTTC. The full variable domain, with the rest looked up from reference TRBV5-1 and TRBJ2-6, is KAGVTQTPRYLIKTRGQQVTLSCSPISGHRSVSWYQQTPGQGLQFLFEYFSETQRNKGNFPGRFSGRQFSNSRSEMNVSTLELGDSALYLCASSLVGSGANVLTFGAGSRLTVL.

This sequence joins TRBV7-6 and TRBJ2-1, with 9 bases fitting TRBD1. The CDR3 extends over 15 amino acids. CDR1 and CDR2 (germline): SGHVS, FNYEAQ. V was pared by 1 base and J by 7 bases, with 5 bases of the junction left unmatched. In DNA form, the CDR3 reads TGTGCCAGCAGCTTAGGGACAGGGGCTGGGAATGAGCAGTTCTTC. Residues: CASSLGTGAGNEQFF.

The CDR3 region has the DNA TGTGCCAGCGGCTCCATGAGGCTTTGGGATGAGCAGTTCTTC. This encodes CASGSMRLWDEQFF. This chain connects TRBV13 to TRBJ2-1; D gene unclear. The germline gives CDR1 PRHDT, CDR2 FYEKMQ (reference sequence). The CDR3 totals 14 residues. V was trimmed by 8 bases and J by 8 bases, leaving 19 bases between them.

On this clone itself: The sample carries other DNA sequences with the same CDR3. The rearrangement uses TRBV12-3 or TRBV12-4 and TRBJ1-1; D is unclear. V lost 6 bases, J lost 1 base, and 9 bases lay in between. The CDR3 loop spans 13 amino acids. CDR3 DNA: TGTGCCAGCAGCTTCCGAGGGAACACTGAAGCTTTCTTT. It is translated as CASSFRGNTEAFF.

This clone showed up just once. V and J are TRBV27 and TRBJ2-5, with 8 bases matching TRBD1. The ends lost 3 bases at V and 6 bases at J; junction bases unmatched: 6. Germline CDR1 and CDR2: MNHEY and SMNVEV (reference sequence). The CDR3 is 14 amino acids. CDR3 residues: CASSFQGALKTQYF. Here the CDR3 DNA reads TGTGCCAGCAGTTTTCAGGGGGCTTTAAAGACCCAGTACTTC.

V is TRBV2 and J is TRBJ2-7; TRBD1 matches at 8 bases. The CDR3 is made up of 15 amino acids. After removal of 6 bases from V and 1 base from J, the junction contained 8 bases not matched to a gene. CDR1 and CDR2 (germline): SNHLY, FYNNEI. The CDR3 loop is CASSLRQGPSYEQYF. The CDR3 DNA reads TGTGCCAGCAGCCTTCGACAGGGGCCTTCCTACGAGCAGTACTTC. The whole variable domain, filled in from reference TRBV2 and TRBJ2-7, reads EPEVTQTPSHQVTQMGQEVILRCVPISNHLYFYWYRQILGQKVEFLVSFYNNEISEKSEIFDDQFSVERPDGSNFTLKIRSTKLEDSAMYFCASSLRQGPSYEQYFGPGTRLTVT.

The genes are TRBV12-3 or TRBV12-4 and TRBJ2-2; no reliable D call. The CDR3 runs to 12 residues. Deletions cut 7 bases from V and 9 bases from J, with 12 bases between. DNA for the CDR3: TGTGCCAGCACGACGGCGGCCCGGGAGCTGTTTTTT. Protein product: CASTTAARELFF.

V usage is TRBV30 and J usage is TRBJ2-5, with 7 bases aligning to TRBD2. Germline loops: CDR1 GTSNPN, CDR2 SVGIG (reference sequence). This CDR3 is 13 amino acids long. V shed 8 bases, J shed 2 bases, and the junction held 8 bases outside the gene matches. CDR3 protein: CAGGEQIQETQYF. The CDR3 bases are TGTGCCGGGGGGGAACAGATACAAGAGACCCAGTACTTC.

The chain carries TRBV25-1 and TRBJ1-2, with 8 bases matching TRBD1. The V segment lost 11 bases and the J segment 4 bases; nucleotides outside the gene matches: 3. Germline CDR1 MGHDK, CDR2 SYGVNS. The CDR3 sequence is 11 residues long. This CDR3 reads CASGTGYGYTF. Here the CDR3 DNA reads TGTGCCTCCGGGACAGGCTATGGCTACACCTTC.

The rearrangement links TRBV2 to TRBJ1-3, with 7 bases identical to TRBD1. Trimming cost V 6 bases and J 5 bases; bases outside gene matches: 4. The CDR3 is made up of 13 amino acids. Germline V gene sequence: CDR1 SNHLY, CDR2 FYNNEI. CDR3 coding DNA: TGTGCCAGCAGACGACAGGGTAGAAACACCATATATTTT. Its translation: CASRRQGRNTIYF.

This clone appeared a single time. V and J are TRBV5-1 and TRBJ1-2, with D uncertain. Trimming pared 3 bases from V and 7 bases from J, leaving 10 bases between. Per germline, CDR1 SGHRS and CDR2 YFSETQ. The CDR3 sequence is 12 residues long. The CDR3 DNA reads TGCGCCAGCAGCTCCGAGGGCGGTGGCTACACCTTC. This translates into CASSSEGGGYTF.

The chain couples TRBV1 to TRBJ2-3; TRBD2, the table's D call, lacks a check against the DNA. TRBV1 is given as a pseudogene. CDR3 length: 14 residues. The CDR3 DNA follows: TGCACCAGCAGCCACCGGCGGAGCACAGATACGCAGTATTTT. Protein product: CTSSHRRSTDTQYF.

Written as DNA, the CDR3 is TGTGCCAGTAGACCTCTCGTTGGCGGGCAGCCCCAGCATTTT. Residues: CASRPLVGGQPQHF. V and J are TRBV19 and TRBJ1-5; D not resolved. This CDR3 spans 14 amino acids. V was pared by 6 bases and J by 7 bases, with 16 bases between. Germline V lookup: CDR1 LNHDA, CDR2 SQIVND (reference sequence).

The chain has TRBV5-1 and TRBJ2-5; a possible D gene is TRBD1 (6 bases). The CDR3 runs to 15 residues. Germline V lookup: CDR1 SGHRS, CDR2 YFSETQ. V gave up 3 bases and J gave up 4 bases, with 16 bases separating them. The CDR3 is CASSWTATKGETQYF. The CDR3 DNA reads as TGCGCCAGCAGCTGGACAGCAACTAAGGGAGAGACCCAGTACTTC. Full variable domain (missing parts from reference TRBV5-1 and TRBJ2-5): KAGVTQTPRYLIKTRGQQVTLSCSPISGHRSVSWYQQTPGQGLQFLFEYFSETQRNKGNFPGRFSGRQFSNSRSEMNVSTLELGDSALYLCASSWTATKGETQYFGPGTRLLVL.

The V call is TRBV28, the J call TRBJ1-1; a weak D match, TRBD1 (5 bases). Trimming stripped 2 bases from V and 3 bases from J, with 10 bases between. In germline, CDR1 is MDHEN, CDR2 SYDVKM. This CDR3 region has 14 residues. CDR3 residues: CASSLPRVDTEAFF. DNA of the CDR3: TGTGCCAGCAGTTTACCCAGGGTAGACACTGAAGCTTTCTTT.